The 21 T cell receptor beta chains listed next were all sequenced from one sample in a study of OX40 agonist ivuxolimab in advanced cancers. The method was immunoSEQ multiplex PCR; TCRdb's version includes in-frame clones alone and lacks a portion of them. The sample comprises tens of thousands of clones, around four fifths of which are singletons, and roughly 1.8% rests with the top ten. The specimen comprised CD4+ or CD8+ T cells sorted from blood, sampled in a trial of the OX40 agonist ivuxolimab. These receptors came from an adult with an advanced solid tumor such as melanoma, head and neck, liver or kidney cancer.

This clone was detected once. The V gene is TRBV30, the J gene TRBJ2-5; 7 nucleotides line up with TRBD2. The closer fit of TRBJ2-7 to the DNA end suggests the J call may be wrong. Germline CDR1 is GTSNPN and CDR2 is SVGIG (reference sequence). This CDR3 is 13 amino acids long. The CDR3 DNA follows: TGTGCCTGGAGGTTAGCGGGTGCCTACGAGCAGTACTTC. It encodes CAWRLAGAYEQYF.

This clone was seen once. The V and J genes are TRBV10-3 and TRBJ2-1; D is ambiguous. There are 14 residues in the CDR3. Germline V gene sequence: CDR1 ENHRY, CDR2 SYGVKD. The V and J ends lost 10 bases and 5 bases respectively, with 18 bases between them. Here the CDR3 reads CATLQQKKNNEQFF. The CDR3 bases are TGTGCCACCTTACAGCAAAAAAAGAACAATGAGCAGTTCTTC.

DNA of the CDR3: TGTGCCAGCAGCCAAACAGGGGCAACTAATGAAAAACTGTTTTTT. Amino acids: CASSQTGATNEKLFF. This chain connects TRBV7-9 to TRBJ1-4, with 7 positions matching TRBD1. V lost 5 bases, J lost 0 bases, and 3 bases stayed unmatched. The germline gives CDR1 SEHNR, CDR2 FQNEAQ (reference sequence). The CDR3 extends over 15 amino acids.

V and J are TRBV6-6 and TRBJ2-2; possible D gene TRBD1, 5 bases. The CDR3 consists of 14 residues. Looked up from germline, CDR1 is MNHNY and CDR2 is SVGAGI (reference sequence). The germline V and J ends were trimmed by 6 bases and 7 bases, with 15 bases remaining between them. DNA of the CDR3: TGTGCCAGCAGACTCAGGGATGATGGCGGGGAGCTGTTTTTT. Its protein product is CASRLRDDGGELFF.

The chain links TRBV5-1 to TRBJ2-7; the match to TRBD1 covers 8 bases. Germline V gives CDR1 SGHRS, CDR2 YFSETQ. The junction had 6 bases not matched to a gene; V was cut back by 4 bases and J by 6 bases. This CDR3 has 13 residues. The CDR3 loop reads CASSGQGLLEQYF. As DNA, the CDR3 is TGCGCCAGCAGCGGACAGGGCCTCCTCGAGCAGTACTTC.

The rearrangement joins TRBV6-6 to TRBJ2-1, with 8 bases identical to TRBD2. The CDR3 length is 16 residues. J gave up 2 bases and V 6 bases, and 9 bases lay outside the gene matches. CDR1 MNHNY and CDR2 SVGAGI come from the germline V gene (reference sequence). CDR3 loop: CASSPPTSGAYNEQFF. CDR3 in DNA: TGTGCCAGCAGCCCCCCAACTAGCGGTGCCTACAATGAGCAGTTCTTC.

This sequence joins TRBV11-3 and TRBJ2-5; 11 nucleotides match TRBD1. The CDR3 covers 15 residues. Germline CDR1 SGHNT, CDR2 YENEEA. V lost 3 bases and J lost 4; bases outside the gene matches: 4. The CDR3 protein is CASSFGTGGIETQYF. CDR3 sequence (DNA): TGTGCCAGCAGCTTTGGGACAGGGGGAATAGAGACCCAGTACTTC.

This chain uses TRBV9 with TRBJ2-7, with D perhaps TRBD1 or TRBD2 (5 bases each). The CDR3 contains 15 residues. Trimming cost V 2 bases and J 0 bases, with 12 bases left between them. CDR1 SGDLS and CDR2 YYNGEE come from the germline V gene. The CDR3 is CASSVRDRSSYEQYF. In nucleotides, the CDR3 is TGTGCCAGCAGCGTGAGGGACCGCAGCTCCTACGAGCAGTACTTC.

This chain links TRBV11-1 with TRBJ2-1; 11 bases agree with TRBD2. J lost 7 bases, V lost 6 bases, and 8 bases had no gene match. CDR1 and CDR2 from the germline V gene are SGHAT and FQDESV (reference sequence). This CDR3 has 15 amino acids. CDR3: CASSHSGGALNEQFF. The CDR3 nucleotides are TGTGCCAGCAGTCATAGCGGGGGGGCTTTGAATGAGCAGTTCTTC. The full variable domain, in which reference TRBV11-1 and TRBJ2-1 provide the parts outside the CDR3, is EAEVAQSPRYKITEKSQAVAFWCDPISGHATLYWYRQILGQGPELLVQFQDESVVDDSQLPKDRFSAERLKGVDSTLKIQPAELGDSAMYLCASSHSGGALNEQFFGPGTRLTVL.

This clone was counted a few times. The rearrangement joins TRBV5-1 to TRBJ1-2, with D tentatively TRBD1 (5 bases). CDR3 size: 13 residues. Trimming shortened V by 2 bases and J by 1 base, and 6 bases separated the two germline ends. CDR1 is SGHRS, CDR2 YFSETQ, per germline. CDR3 bases: TGCGCCAGCAGCTTTGACAGTAACTATGGCTACACCTTC. Protein product: CASSFDSNYGYTF.

In its sample, this clone was seen once. This rearrangement joins TRBV9 to TRBJ1-5; D ambiguous. V dropped 3 bases and J dropped 0 bases, with 10 bases sitting between them. This CDR3 has 15 amino acids. CDR1 SGDLS and CDR2 YYNGEE come from the germline V gene. In DNA, the CDR3 is TGTGCCAGCAGCGCCGGCTGGGGTAGCAATCAGCCCCAGCATTTT. Translating gives CASSAGWGSNQPQHF.

V is TRBV27 and J is TRBJ2-7; TRBD1 agrees at 7 bases. Germline V gene data show CDR1 as MNHEY and CDR2 as SMNVEV (reference sequence). There are 14 residues in the CDR3. V was clipped by 3 bases and J by 1 base; unmatched bases: 3. CDR3 protein: CASSLDRRSYEQYF. The CDR3 DNA sequence: TGTGCCAGCAGTTTGGACAGGCGATCCTACGAGCAGTACTTC.

This chain uses TRBV6-1 with TRBJ2-5; 7 bases align to TRBD1. V lost 5 bases to trimming and J lost 4 bases; unmatched junction nucleotides: 7. The germline CDR1 and CDR2 sequences are MNHNS and SASEGT. This CDR3 is built from 14 residues. For the CDR3, the DNA is TGTGCCAGCAGTCAACAGGGGACCCCAGAGACCCAGTACTTC. Protein sequence: CASSQQGTPETQYF.

V gene TRBV5-3 combines with J gene TRBJ2-3, with D perhaps matching TRBD1 (5 bases). TRBV5-3 is an ORF for which the function is uncertain. Trimming cost V 1 base and J 1 base, with 19 bases left between them. CDR3 length equals 18 residues. This chain's CDR3 is CARSLLCQGRECTDTQYF. The CDR3 nucleotides read TGTGCCAGAAGCTTGTTGTGTCAGGGCAGGGAATGCACAGATACGCAGTATTTT.

This rearrangement joins TRBV4-3 to TRBJ1-1; D is unresolved. V shed 0 bases and J shed 11 bases, with 10 bases lying between them. This CDR3 is 12 amino acids long. CDR1 LGHNA and CDR2 YSLEER come from the germline V gene. The CDR3, as DNA: TGCGCCAGCAGCCAAGATTATGGAGCGGCTTTCTTT. Protein: CASSQDYGAAFF.

V is TRBV7-9 and J is TRBJ2-3, with D maybe TRBD1 (5 bases). V shed 1 base and J shed 2 bases, with 7 bases lying between them. This CDR3 spans 14 amino acids. Germline CDR1 is SEHNR and CDR2 is FQNEAQ (reference sequence). CDR3 loop: CASSLGGTTDTQYF. CDR3 nucleotide sequence: TGTGCCAGCAGCTTAGGGGGCACCACAGATACGCAGTATTTT.

This clone appeared a single time. The J gene is TRBJ1-1, the V gene TRBV11-3; the match to TRBD1 covers 9 bases. Trimming cost V 2 bases and J 3 bases; bases outside gene matches: 4. The CDR3 is 15 amino acids. Per germline, CDR1 SGHNT and CDR2 YENEEA. The CDR3 nucleotides read TGTGCCAGCAGCTTACGGACAGGGGATGACACTGAAGCTTTCTTT. Translation: CASSLRTGDDTEAFF.

CDR3 sequence (DNA): TGTGCCAGCAGCTTCGCGGGACAGGGGGGAGATACGCAGTATTTT. Translated: CASSFAGQGGDTQYF. This chain uses TRBV7-3 with TRBJ2-3; 11 nucleotides align to TRBD1. This CDR3 spans 15 amino acids. The trim removed 3 bases at V and 5 bases at J, leaving 4 bases unmatched. Germline CDR1 reads SGHTA; CDR2 reads FQGTGA.

The rearrangement joins TRBV9 to TRBJ2-1; D assignment may be TRBD1 or TRBD2 (5 bases each). CDR1 and CDR2 (germline): SGDLS, YYNGEE. This CDR3 has 13 amino acids. The V end lost 6 bases, the J end lost 8 bases, and 15 bases lay between the germline ends. CDR3 protein: CASTGHLGHEQFF. Here the CDR3 DNA reads TGTGCCAGCACCGGCCACTTGGGACATGAGCAGTTCTTC. Based on the CDR3 plus reference TRBV9 and TRBJ2-1, the full variable domain is DSGVTQTPKHLITATGQRVTLRCSPRSGDLSVYWYQQSLDQGLQFLIQYYNGEERAKGNILERFSAQQFPDLHSELNLSSLELGDSALYFCASTGHLGHEQFFGPGTRLTVL.

V gene TRBV18 combines with J gene TRBJ2-7, with D possibly being TRBD1 (6 bases). Trimming left V 3 bases short and J 2 bases short, with 14 bases between. CDR1 KGHSH and CDR2 LQKENI come from the germline V gene. The CDR3 runs 15 residues. CDR3 in DNA: TGTGCCAGCTCACCCGCCCCAGGGGCCACCTACGAGCAGTACTTC. As protein: CASSPAPGATYEQYF.

The V gene is TRBV5-4, the J gene TRBJ2-3, with 9 nucleotides matching TRBD1. Germline loops: CDR1 SGHNT, CDR2 YYREEE (reference sequence). This CDR3 has 14 amino acids. V lost 4 bases to trimming and J lost 5 bases; unmatched junction nucleotides: 5. Written as DNA, the CDR3 is TGTGCCAGCAGCACCGGGACAGGGTTAGATACGCAGTATTTT. It encodes CASSTGTGLDTQYF.